The sequence of this TCR beta chain was determined in a study of regulatory T cells in long-lasting Graves disease. The time point was: newly diagnosed GD, antithyroid drugs for less than 3 months. Following extraction of RNA from PBMCs, that RNA was used to make the TCR library. In Xi'an, China, an endocrinology department was the source of patients. The EDTA tubes were filled with 7 to 9.5 milliliters of drawn peripheral blood. iRepertoire HTBI primers and Arm-PCR of CDR3 regions built TCR beta libraries. One entry per CDR3 protein, called by TCRdb with MiXCR from the multiplex PCR reads. The sample yields a few hundred thousand distinct CDR3 sequences, approximately 15% seen once. The table lists this clonotype with many counts. Another study also made use of these data, one on T cells in Graves' hyperthyroidism and ophthalmopathy. As that report states: A 13 V-J signature model discriminated ophthalmopathy versus stable hyperthyroidism.

Sequenced here: peripheral blood mononuclear cells (PBMCs), sampled at new diagnosis, from a patient treated with antithyroid drugs. This TCR was sampled from a woman between 35 and 50 years old with Graves disease.

This CDR3 reads CASSLVGENEQYF. DNA of the CDR3: TGTGCCAGCAGCTTAGTGGGAGAAAACGAGCAGTACTTC. V gene TRBV11-3 combines with J gene TRBJ2-7, with a weak D call TRBD2 (5 bases). V was pared by 1 base and J by 5 bases, with 9 bases between. The CDR3 extends over 13 amino acids. The V gene's germline CDR1 is SGHNT and CDR2 YENEEA.